The 3 T cell receptor beta chains below come from one sample, sequenced in a study of human T cells and chemical hapten exposure. As to time point: patch test 1, 2 weeks after DPC sensitization. As for treatment: therapeutic diphenylcyclopropenone sensitization with weekly scalp DPC. TCRdb reanalysed the RACE reads using MiXCR and keeps one entry per CDR3 protein. The sample holds 90,000 or so distinct CDR3 sequences, over 9.5% seen once. The sample was whole blood, taken in connection with sensitization to the hapten diphenylcyclopropenone (DPC). The receptors were sampled from a man aged 35 to 55 with alopecia areata. Some clones in this sample may be carry-over from other donors' samples.

This clonotype came up a few times. The chain is built from TRBV28 and TRBJ2-7; TRBD1 might be the D (6 bases). Germline V lookup: CDR1 MDHEN, CDR2 SYDVKM. Trimming took 5 bases from V and 1 from J, leaving 9 bases between them. The CDR3 has 13 residues. The CDR3 coding sequence is TGTGCCAGCAGTGGACAGTTGTCCTACGAGCAGTACTTC. Translating gives CASSGQLSYEQYF.

In its sample, this clonotype was seen a few times. The rearrangement links TRBV5-4 to TRBJ1-2; no clear D. Germline V CDR1 and CDR2: SGHNT, YYREEE (reference sequence). Trimming left V 5 bases short and J 4 bases short, with 6 bases between. The CDR3 spans 11 residues. The CDR3 DNA reads TGTGCCAGCAGGGGATTCTATGGCTACACCTTC. This sequence encodes CASRGFYGYTF. Full variable domain (remainder filled in from reference TRBV5-4 and TRBJ1-2): ETGVTQSPTHLIKTRGQQVTLRCSSQSGHNTVSWYQQALGQGPQFIFQYYREEENGRGNFPPRFSGLQFPNYSSELNVNALELDDSALYLCASRGFYGYTFGSGTRLTVV.

This clonotype was detected a few times. The chain uses TRBV20-1 and TRBJ2-7; D is unclear. The germline V gene has CDR1 DFQATT and CDR2 SNEGSKA (reference sequence). The CDR3 has 14 residues. V lost 5 bases to trimming and J lost 2 bases, with 16 bases between them. CDR3 sequence: CSASLGLKTYEQYF. DNA of the CDR3: TGCAGTGCTTCCCTAGGCCTCAAAACCTACGAGCAGTACTTC.